Following are 4 T cell receptor beta chains from one sample sequenced in a study of blood T cells in healthy people across ages. A second PCR, run for about 7 to 11 cycles, used a sample-barcoded 5' primer plus a J-beta primer mix. MiXCR, applied by TCRdb to the 5' RACE reads, yields one record per CDR3 protein. Of 540,000 or so distinct CDR3 sequences listed, 45% to 55% are singletons. Sequences were obtained from blood. The receptors were sampled from a man older than 75 in good health.

CDR3 residues: CASSHPQLAGGDTQYF. DNA of the CDR3: TGTGCCAGCAGCCACCCCCAACTAGCGGGAGGGGATACGCAGTATTTT. This chain uses TRBV6-5 with TRBJ2-3, with 13 nucleotides matching TRBD2. Germline V gene sequence: CDR1 MNHEY, CDR2 SVGAGI. The CDR3 extends over 16 amino acids. Trimming removed 6 bases from V and 6 bases from J; junction bases left unmatched: 9.

A note on this clonotype: A single base separates this from a much larger clone, so it may be a read error. CDR3 nucleotides: TGTGCCATCAGTGATATCAGAGAAGGGACCCAGTACTTC. Translated: CAISDIREGTQYF. This chain joins TRBV10-3 and TRBJ2-5; D is unresolved. The CDR3 extends over 13 amino acids. Per the germline V gene, CDR1 is ENHRY and CDR2 is SYGVKD. V was shortened by 3 bases and J by 7 bases, with 12 bases between the two germline ends.

The chain employs TRBV20-1 and TRBJ2-7, with 7 bases aligning to TRBD1. J lost 2 bases, V lost 5 bases, and 6 bases had no gene match. The CDR3 has 13 residues. Looked up from germline, CDR1 is DFQATT and CDR2 is SNEGSKA (reference sequence). Here the CDR3 reads CSAPGTATYEQYF. CDR3 coding DNA: TGCAGTGCTCCCGGGACAGCGACCTACGAGCAGTACTTC.

J is TRBJ2-2 and V is TRBV3-1; D is undetermined. CDR1 is LGHDT, CDR2 YNNKEL, per germline (reference sequence). The CDR3 contains 14 residues. The V end was cut by 3 bases, the J end by 6 bases, with 11 bases between. The CDR3 nucleotides read TGTGCCAGCAGCCAGGTAGTAGGCCCCGGGGAGCTGTTTTTT. As protein: CASSQVVGPGELFF.